Listed below are T cell receptor beta chains from one sample, sequenced in a study of cytomegalovirus exposure and HLA in healthy donors. The method was immunoSEQ multiplex PCR; TCRdb's version includes in-frame clones alone and lacks a portion of them. The table lists approximately 100,000 clones, around 76% of them singletons. Specimen: PBMCs. These receptors all come from a woman in her forties or fifties in good health and CMV-seropositive. Both conserved end residues are part of each CDR3. Each record gives: D gene, clone size, V gene, J gene, CDR3 DNA, CDR3 protein. D genes are given only for firm matches. Not every row has a clone size; where given, it reads once, few, many or a size class.

.,.,TRBV30,TRBJ1-2,TGTGCCTGGAGAACGGGGGTGTATGGCTACACCTTC,CAWRTGVYGYTF
.,.,TRBV5-1,TRBJ2-7,TGCGCCAGCAGCCGGGGTGGAGCAGATGGCTACGAGCAGTACTTC,CASSRGGADGYEQYF
.,.,TRBV27,TRBJ2-3,TGTGCCAGCAGTTTGGCGTGGGGGGTAAAAGATGAAGATACGCAGTATTTT,CASSLAWGVKDEDTQYF
.,.,TRBV6-5,TRBJ2-2,TGTGCCACCACAGGCTATAACACCGGGGAGCTGTTTTTT,CATTGYNTGELFF
.,.,TRBV30,TRBJ1-4,TGTGCCTGGAGTAGTCCAGGGGAAAAACTGTTTTTT,CAWSSPGEKLFF
TRBD1,few,TRBV30,TRBJ1-2,TGTGCCGGACAGGGGATGTCGGGTGGCTACACCTTC,CAGQGMSGGYTF
.,once,TRBV5-8,TRBJ1-1,TGTGCCAGCAGCCGGGAAAGCATATCTGCAGCTTTCTTT,CASSRESISAAFF
.,once,TRBV7-3,TRBJ2-1,TGTGCCAGCAGCATGCCAGGCCCCACGGAGCAGTTCTTC,CASSMPGPTEQFF
.,.,TRBV2,TRBJ2-7,TGTGCCAGCAGTGTTGGAGGGGACGAGCAGTACTTC,CASSVGGDEQYF
.,few,TRBV18,TRBJ1-1,TGTGCCAGCTCACCGCAGGGAGGCACTGAAGCTTTCTTT,CASSPQGGTEAFF
TRBD2,.,TRBV5-4,TRBJ2-1,TGTGCCAGCAGCTTGGGGTTGACTAGCGGGAACAATGAGCAGTTCTTC,CASSLGLTSGNNEQFF
.,.,TRBV6-5,TRBJ1-2,TGTGCCAGCAGGTCGGACAGCAACCAGATTTATGGCTACACCTTC,CASRSDSNQIYGYTF
.,.,TRBV29-1,TRBJ1-1,TGCAGCGCAAGAGGGGGTGGTACTGAAGCTTTCTTT,CSARGGGTEAFF
TRBD1,.,TRBV5-1,TRBJ1-2,TGCGCCAGCAGCTTGCAGACAGGGGGCGATGGCTACACCTTC,CASSLQTGGDGYTF
TRBD1,.,TRBV5-4,TRBJ1-2,TGTGCCAGCAGCCCTCCTTGGACAGGGAAAGAAGACTATGGCTACACCTTC,CASSPPWTGKEDYGYTF
TRBD2,.,TRBV19,TRBJ2-2,TGTGCCAGTAGCCCGGGACTAGCGAGATCATCCACCGGGGAGCTGTTTTTT,CASSPGLARSSTGELFF
TRBD2,.,TRBV13,TRBJ2-3,TGTGCCAGCAGCTTCTCGGCGGGGGGGCCAAGAGATACGCAGTATTTT,CASSFSAGGPRDTQYF
TRBD2,.,TRBV7-9,TRBJ2-5,TGTGCCAGCAGCTCGTTAGCGGGGCCGGAGACCCAGTACTTC,CASSSLAGPETQYF
.,.,TRBV5-1,TRBJ2-3,TGCGCCAGCACCCGAGGTAGCGGAAGCACAGATACGCAGTATTTT,CASTRGSGSTDTQYF
.,.,TRBV12-5,TRBJ1-1,TGTGCTAGTGGTTTGGTACAGGGAGTGGGGACTGAAGCTTTCTTT,CASGLVQGVGTEAFF
.,.,TRBV19,TRBJ1-1,TGTGCCAGTAGTATAGATCGCCAGGGTGAAGCTTTCTTT,CASSIDRQGEAFF
.,.,TRBV27,TRBJ2-3,TGTGCCAGCAGCCCCGGGGTGTCCCGGGCAGATACGCAGTATTTT,CASSPGVSRADTQYF
TRBD1,.,TRBV6-5,TRBJ2-7,TGTGCCAGCAGTTACTCGTACGGGACAGTGGGGTACGAGCAGTACTTC,CASSYSYGTVGYEQYF
.,.,TRBV23-1,TRBJ1-2,TGCGCCAGCAGTCAATCAGGGGGTGGCTACACCTTC,CASSQSGGGYTF
TRBD1,once,TRBV12-5,TRBJ1-1,TGTGCTAGTGGTCCCCCATTCAGGGGGATTGTCCCTGAAGCTTTCTTT,CASGPPFRGIVPEAFF
.,.,TRBV6-6,TRBJ2-3,TGTGCCAGCAGAGGGGTGTACACAGATACGCAGTATTTT,CASRGVYTDTQYF
.,.,TRBV4-2,TRBJ2-6,TGTGCCAGCAGACGGATACAGGGTACTACCTCTGGGGCCAACGTCCTGACTTTC,CASRRIQGTTSGANVLTF
TRBD2,.,TRBV7-3,TRBJ2-1,TGTGCCAGCACCCCAGGGGCTAGCGGGAGGAATGAGCAGTTCTTC,CASTPGASGRNEQFF
.,.,TRBV12-5,TRBJ2-1,TGTGCTAGTGGTTTGGCGGGGAGGGGGGCGTTCTACAATGAGCAGTTCTTC,CASGLAGRGAFYNEQFF
.,.,TRBV7-9,TRBJ2-6,TGTGCCAGCAGCTTGGGAACAGGGCTATCTGGGGCCAACGTCCTGACTTTC,CASSLGTGLSGANVLTF
.,few,TRBV29-1,TRBJ1-2,TGCAGCGACCTTACCCTACGGGACTATGGCTACACCTTC,CSDLTLRDYGYTF
.,.,TRBV2,TRBJ1-5,TGTGCCAGCAGGGGAACAGGGAATAGCAATCAGCCCCAGCATTTT,CASRGTGNSNQPQHF